This entry features one TCR beta chain sequence. Its target is unknown. The data stem from a study of blood T cells in healthy people across ages. The use of a sample-barcoded 5' primer and a J-beta primer mix characterized a second PCR of roughly 6 to 11 cycles. Via MiXCR, TCRdb re-called the 5' RACE reads, giving one row per CDR3 protein. The sample records some 1.8 million distinct CDR3 sequences, roughly 43% being singletons. The study's findings and limits: Researchers deemed the diversity estimates from one million T cells underestimates.

Between the trimmed V and J ends, which lost 6 bases and 5 bases, there was a span of 20 bases. The CDR3 runs 15 residues. Germline V gives CDR1 MNHNY, CDR2 SVGAGI (reference sequence). The sample comprised blood. This receptor was taken from a human donor in good health. The chain uses TRBV6-6 and TRBJ2-7; D remains unclear. The CDR3 here is CASRSKALYGDEQYF. CDR3 nucleotide sequence: TGTGCCAGCAGATCCAAGGCGCTATATGGGGACGAGCAGTACTTC.